This paragraph covers one T cell receptor (beta chain) sequence. Its antigen is undetermined. The sample is drawn from a study of response to subunit inactivated influenza vaccine. After removal of 4 bases from V and 2 bases from J, the junction contained 7 bases not matched to a gene. Germline CDR1 and CDR2: SGHRS and YFSETQ. The CDR3 runs to 16 residues. Study conclusions and caveats: Only a handful of new T cells, the authors suggested, are recruited with each seasonal influenza vaccination.

One entry per CDR3 protein results from TCRdb running MiXCR on the RT-PCR reads. The data show under 950,000 distinct CDR3 sequences, approximately 21% seen once. The V gene is TRBV5-1, the J gene TRBJ2-3; 10 bases align to TRBD2. The material sequenced was PBMCs from blood, taken around 5 days after vaccination. The receptor's source is a man between 45 and 60 years old who received an inactivated influenza vaccine. The CDR3 reads CASSAGLADNTDTQYF. DNA of the CDR3: TGCGCCAGCAGCGCAGGACTAGCGGACAACACAGATACGCAGTATTTT.